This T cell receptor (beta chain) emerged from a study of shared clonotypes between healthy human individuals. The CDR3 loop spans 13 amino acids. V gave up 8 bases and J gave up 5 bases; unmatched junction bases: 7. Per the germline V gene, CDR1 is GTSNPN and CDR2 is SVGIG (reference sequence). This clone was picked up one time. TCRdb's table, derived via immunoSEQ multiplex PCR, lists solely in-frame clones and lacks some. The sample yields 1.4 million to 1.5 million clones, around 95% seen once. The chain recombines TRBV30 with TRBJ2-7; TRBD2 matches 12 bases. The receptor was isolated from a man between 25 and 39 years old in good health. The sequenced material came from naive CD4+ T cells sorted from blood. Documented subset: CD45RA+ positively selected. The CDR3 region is CASRLAGANEQYF. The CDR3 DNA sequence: TGTGCCAGCAGACTAGCGGGAGCCAACGAGCAGTACTTC. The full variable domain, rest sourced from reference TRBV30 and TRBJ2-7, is SQTIHQWPATLVQPVGSPLSLECTVEGTSNPNLYWYRQAAGRGLQLLFYSVGIGQISSEVPQNLSASRPQDRQFILSSKKLLLSDSGFYLCASRLAGANEQYFGPGTRLTVT.